This TCR beta chain was sequenced in a study of blood T cell repertoires in COVID-19. Study summary: Acute-phase and convalescent COVID-19 samples originated in the United States, Italy and Spain. Sources were T cells, B-cell-depleted T cells, or PBMCs; the material itself was cDNA or gDNA.

Per the study methods: Estimates of nucleated cell counts were drawn from the amplification of reference gene primers. Generated by immunoSEQ multiplex PCR, the TCRdb table keeps only in-frame clones and is missing some. The V and J calls and the clone size are those of that table, but D and trimming were determined from the DNA. This repertoire shows roughly 440,000 clones, approximately 90% found once; its top ten account for around 13%. The CDR3 totals 15 residues. V was pared by 4 bases and J by 10 bases, with 8 bases of the junction left unmatched. The germline gives CDR1 SEHNR, CDR2 FQNEAQ (reference sequence). Seattle patients were enrolled while actively infected and followed longitudinally.

The V and J genes are TRBV7-9 and TRBJ2-1, with TRBD2 matching 12 bases. Sequencing was carried out using peripheral blood. The TCR comes from a woman aged 45-65 years with COVID-19, enrolled during active disease. CDR3 protein: CASSSSRLAGDEQFF. The CDR3, as DNA: TGTGCCAGCAGCTCCTCCAGACTAGCGGGGGACGAGCAGTTCTTC.